Listed below are T cell receptor beta chains from one sample, sequenced in a study of blood T cell repertoires in COVID-19. Generated by immunoSEQ multiplex PCR, the TCRdb table keeps only in-frame clones and is missing some. The sample holds 110,000 to 150,000 clones; around nine tenths are singletons and the top ten take 3.5% to 5.5%. The specimen was peripheral blood. Every receptor here comes from a woman aged 40 to 50 with acute or convalescent COVID-19. The conserved cysteine and the conserved F or W are not part of the CDR3 here. The order of the fields is V gene, CDR3 protein.

>TRBV2
ASSAMGQGAIEQY
>TRBV20-1
SASDGSGVPGEQY
>TRBV15
ATSRTGMIGQPQH
>TRBV28
ASSPLAGGLYEQY
>TRBV27
ASSLRAGTGNGEQY
>TRBV7-9
ASSFTRWQGPRSAGELF
>TRBV4-3
ASSQARTGFIYEQY
>TRBV5-1
ASSLWLEAEAF
>TRBV20-1
SAGPEDEQF
>TRBV10-3
AISESSLANTEAF
>TRBV6-4
AGLERSGRAYGDTQY
>TRBV9
ASSTRTGTNEKLF
>TRBV19
ASSIFSGAEAF
>TRBV7-8
ASSLGDRVANQPQH
>TRBV5-1
ASSLAGSGYGNEQF
>TRBV4-3
ASSQGLVSDTQY
>TRBV7-9
APGGPRTDTQY
>TRBV5-6
ASSLLRGAWSTDTQY
>TRBV11-2
ASSVREGGTEAF
>TRBV7-2
ASRPNRGPTEAF
>TRBV19
ASSISYRGAHNEKLF
>TRBV29-1
SVADSSSNYGYT
>TRBV28
ASIPLGENTEAF
>TRBV15
ATSRDYLLSADTQY
>TRBV5-6
ASSRQGPSYEQY
>TRBV6-5
ASRSGGTEAF
>TRBV7-2
ASSLGTSHGTDTQY
>TRBV4-2
ASSQEGLAGGKMY
>TRBV18
ASSLGQGANTEAF
>TRBV4-1
ASSQGAGENSPLH
>TRBV5-1
ASSLGQSYEQY
>TRBV6-2/TRBV6-3
ASTPQVGGPQH
>TRBV10-3
AISDNSEKLF
>TRBV6-4
ASSDSRGSNEKLF
>TRBV6-2/TRBV6-3
ASSYTGLAGVSGNEQF
>TRBV6-5
ASSKGNKQF